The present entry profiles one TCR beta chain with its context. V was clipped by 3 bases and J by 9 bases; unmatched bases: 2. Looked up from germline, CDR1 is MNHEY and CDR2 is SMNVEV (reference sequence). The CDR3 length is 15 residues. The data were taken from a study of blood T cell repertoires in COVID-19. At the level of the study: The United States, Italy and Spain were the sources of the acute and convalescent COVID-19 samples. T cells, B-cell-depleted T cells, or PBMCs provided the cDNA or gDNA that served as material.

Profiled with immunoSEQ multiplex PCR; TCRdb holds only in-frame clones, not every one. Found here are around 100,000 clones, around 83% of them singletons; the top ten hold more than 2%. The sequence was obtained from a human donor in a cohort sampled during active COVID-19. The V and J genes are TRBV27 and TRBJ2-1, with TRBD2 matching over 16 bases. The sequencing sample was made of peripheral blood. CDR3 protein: CASSLGLAGGLEQFF. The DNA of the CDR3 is TGTGCCAGCAGTTTGGGACTAGCGGGAGGGCTTGAGCAGTTCTTC.